This TCR beta chain was observed in a study of T-cell memory formation after mild COVID-19. The length of the CDR3 is 14 residues. Germline CDR1 SGHRS, CDR2 YFSETQ. The V gene end was trimmed by 7 bases and the J gene end by 5 bases; junction bases not matched to a gene: 11. TCRdb reprocessed the 5' RACE reads via MiXCR and lists one record per CDR3 protein. The sample has about 400,000 distinct CDR3 sequences, roughly 18% seen once; the top ten hold roughly 21%. This clonotype was detected ten times or more. The TCR comes from a man aged 18 to 30 who had mild COVID-19 (a few samples of this study predate the infection). Cell type and time point are not known. V is TRBV5-1 and J is TRBJ1-2; 7 nucleotides match TRBD1. The sequenced material came from PBMCs or a T cell subset sorted from them (not recorded which). This CDR3 is CASYPGQQTYGYTF. CDR3 DNA sequence: TGCGCCAGCTACCCGGGACAGCAAACTTATGGCTACACCTTC.